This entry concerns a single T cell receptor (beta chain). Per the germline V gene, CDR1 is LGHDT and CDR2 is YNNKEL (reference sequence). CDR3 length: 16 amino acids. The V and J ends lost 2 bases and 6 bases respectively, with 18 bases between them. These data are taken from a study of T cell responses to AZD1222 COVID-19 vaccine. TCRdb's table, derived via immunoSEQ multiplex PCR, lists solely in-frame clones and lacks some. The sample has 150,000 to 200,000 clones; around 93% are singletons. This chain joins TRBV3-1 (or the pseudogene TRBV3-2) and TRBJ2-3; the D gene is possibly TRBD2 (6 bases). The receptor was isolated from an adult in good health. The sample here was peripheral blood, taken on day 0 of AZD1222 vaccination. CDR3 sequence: CASSQTAARTTDTQYF. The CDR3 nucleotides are TGTGCCAGCAGCCAAACAGCCGCGCGGACTACTGATACGCAGTATTTT.